The entry below gives a single T cell receptor (beta chain) sequence along with its context. This clone was picked up a small number of times. It lacks a known antigen. No base quality values were provided; no much bigger clone lies one nucleotide off. Here V drops 5 bases and J drops 3 bases, and the junction holds 2 bases not matched to any gene. In the germline V gene, CDR1 corresponds to SGDLS and CDR2 to YYNGEE. The CDR3 goes from the cysteine to the phenylalanine over 15 residues. The sequence is cut down to CDR3 DNA, 45 bases in frame from base 1. From each donor, a single peripheral blood sample of approximately 120 mL on average was drawn into heparinised tubes. A BD FACSAria II and a panel including CD45RO, CCR7, CD25, CD127, CD95 and CD27 were used to sort naive, central memory, regulatory and stem cell-like memory CD4+ T cells. All sorted populations exceeded 98% purity. PBMCs were isolated right away by Lymphoprep density gradient centrifugation and were stained directly, without culture. So that batch effects would be minimized, each experiment stained and sorted samples in pairs, pairing one healthy donor with one patient.

All of the isolated RNA was reverse transcribed with the High Capacity cDNA Reverse Transcription Kit, so expressed TCRB transcripts were sequenced. Deep immunoSEQ sequencing was applied to naive, central memory and regulatory T cell samples, giving an average of approximately 3.8 million total reads per sample. After sorted cells were lysed in RLT buffer, RNA was extracted with DNase-treated RNeasy Micro or Mini kits, with the choice depending on cell number. Each cell subset was processed on its own to prevent cross-contamination, while patient and healthy donor samples were processed together. The immunoSEQ multiplex PCR was used to amplify TCRB sequences from cDNA, generating 87-bp fragments that spanned the CDR3 region. Sequencing of the amplicons was performed on the Illumina HiSeq platform. The authors' analysis ran thus. PCR bias was computationally corrected using synthetic template baselines, reads within Hamming distance 2 were collapsed, and singletons that could not be merged were discarded. By aligning reads against IMGT, V, D and J genes, CDR3 length, and insertions or deletions at six rearrangement sites were assigned. Within each subset, clonotype counts were normalized to sorted cell number, and only after that were true diversity and Gini coefficients computed with the tcR R package. The overlap coefficient, calculated on TCRB nucleotide sequences, was used to quantify repertoire sharing. TCRdb took over this immuneACCESS table, retaining in-frame rearrangements with V and J assigned. Such tables are incomplete; in checked studies, under half of the missing clones stem from an unresolved V gene, and the remainder is unexplained. V, J and clone size reflect that table, while D and trimming were determined from the DNA. Across this sample there are 160,000 or so clones, with 11% seen only once. The top ten constitute under 2.5% of the sample.

The data belong to a study of beta chain features in type 1 diabetes (dated by TCRdb to the late 2010s). Describing the broader study: Patients and healthy donors did not differ in mean age, gender distribution, total cell number or subset yield. A total of over 90,000,000 sorted cells were examined across all samples, and a strong correlation was observed between cell number per subset and RNA yield. In the study, TCRB repertoires of sorted circulating CD4+ T cell subsets from recently diagnosed type 1 diabetes patients were compared with those of matched healthy donors. Regulatory and stem cell-like memory subsets were isolated from only 8 patients and about 8 healthy donors, whereas naive and central memory subsets came from all 30 or so donors.

The research as a whole found: Sequencing cDNA rather than genomic DNA could over-represent highly expressing activated cells, although activation and CD3 levels did not differ between groups. Shorter templates might have been favored by PCR, but patient and control samples were amplified and corrected together, so both groups would have been affected equally by any skew. The naive, central memory and regulatory TCRB repertoires appeared to resemble one another more closely among patients than among healthy donors. Patients with type 1 diabetes made fewer insertions and deleted more nucleotides at VDJ recombination sites, implying thymic rearrangement abnormalities. Because the HLA sub-analyses included only small numbers of individuals, any influence of HLA type on TCRB rearrangement was left unresolved. A moderate but significant shortening of TCRB CDR3 length was observed in type 1 diabetes patients in all four CD4+ subsets.

The receptor comes from a man aged 18 to 30 in good health. The V gene is TRBV9 and the J gene is TRBJ2-1; a stretch of 13 junction bases matches TRBD2. Sequencing was performed on central memory CD4+ T cells from blood. The CDR3 loop reads CASRRTSGSYNEQFF. The base sequence is TGTGCCAGCAGGCGGACTAGCGGGAGCTACAATGAGCAGTTCTTC.